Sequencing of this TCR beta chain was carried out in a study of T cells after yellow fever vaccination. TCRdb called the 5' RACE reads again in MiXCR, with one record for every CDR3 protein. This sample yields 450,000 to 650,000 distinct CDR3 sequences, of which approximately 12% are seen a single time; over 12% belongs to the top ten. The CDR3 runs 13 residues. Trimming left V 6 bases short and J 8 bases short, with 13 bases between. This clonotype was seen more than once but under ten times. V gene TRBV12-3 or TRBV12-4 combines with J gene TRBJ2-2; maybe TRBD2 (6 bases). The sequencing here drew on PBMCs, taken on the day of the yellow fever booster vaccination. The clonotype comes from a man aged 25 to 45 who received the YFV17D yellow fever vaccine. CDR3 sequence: CASRFPGTGELFF. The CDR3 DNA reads TGTGCCAGCAGGTTTCCAGGGACTGGGGAGCTGTTTTTT.